The source of this TCR beta chain is a study of Ad26.COV2.S vaccination and SARS-CoV-2 variants. Study overall: The trial was COV1001 and the donor's arm was Ad26.COV2.S. Administration of Ad26.COV2.S was intramuscular, either once or twice 56 days apart.

The protocol was immunoSEQ multiplex PCR, while the TCRdb copy is restricted to in-frame clones and leaves out a portion. The sample lists approximately 450,000 clones; around nine tenths were seen once. This CDR3 has 14 residues. The V gene lost 2 bases and the J gene lost 2 bases, with 10 bases spanning the gap. Germline V gene lookup returns CDR1 KGHSH and CDR2 LQKENI. Regarding treatment: around 19 received Ad26.COV2.S at low or high dose, single or two shots; five or six received placebo; per-sample allocation not given. The samples were gathered on day 63 after the first injection of vaccine or placebo. With regard to this clone: The same CDR3 is also encoded by other DNA sequences in this sample.

This clonotype was sampled from a person aged 18 to 59 who received the Ad26.COV2.S COVID-19 vaccine or a placebo. The specimen comprised peripheral blood, sampled in a trial of Ad26.COV2.S vaccine versus placebo. This sequence joins TRBV18 and TRBJ2-7, with D possibly being TRBD1 (5 bases). In nucleotides, the CDR3 is TGTGCCAGCTCACCAGGTACAGGAACCTACGAGCAGTACTTC. Translating it yields CASSPGTGTYEQYF.